The sequence of this T cell receptor beta chain was determined in a study of T cells in Graves' hyperthyroidism and ophthalmopathy. The study's findings and limits: Also found in blood were most expanded thyroid clonotypes above 0.001.

The CDR3 regions of TCR beta were amplified from RNA transcripts. A first-round RT-PCR of the TCR CDR3 used the HTBI primer set. Using its own MiXCR run on the multiplex PCR reads, TCRdb lists one record per CDR3 protein. The data hold some 770,000 distinct CDR3 sequences, with 16% observed a single time. A remark on this clonotype: Antigen: not known. At one boundary the junction diverges from the germline segment, which might be a read error.

Per the germline V gene, CDR1 is SGHNT and CDR2 is YENEEA. The CDR3 is 14 amino acids. The source of this sequence is a man between 18 and 35 years old with Graves' hyperthyroidism. The chain combines TRBV11-3 with TRBJ2-1; D not resolved. Sequenced material: blood. The CDR3 sequence: CASSFGTYNNEQLF. CDR3 DNA: TGTGCCAGCAGCTTTGGTACGTACAACAATGAGCAGCTCTTC. Full variable domain (remainder filled in from reference TRBV11-3 and TRBJ2-1): EAGVVQSPRYKIIEKKQPVAFWCNPISGHNTLYWYLQNLGQGPELLIRYENEEAVDDSQLPKDRFSAERLKGVDSTLKIQPAELGDSAVYLCASSFGTYNNEQLFGPGTRLTVL.